One sample yielded the 29 T cell receptor beta chains listed below, sequenced in a study of identical twins (dated by TCRdb to the mid-2010s). The library was generated by 5' RACE. The data were produced on an Illumina HiSeq 2000. Starting from the raw public reads, TCRdb applied fastp trimming at Q25, assembled clones with MiXCR and retained in-frame beta chains. Under each unique CDR3 protein, matching rows form one entry showing the most common genes and DNA. A total of about 240,000 distinct CDR3 sequences appear in this sample, approximately 7.3% of them only once. The ten largest clones take up about 5.6% of the sample. The data also belong to a second study, concerning yellow fever vaccine responses in identical twins.

Source material: CD8+ T cells sorted from blood. These TCRs come from a woman between 18 and 30 years old in good health.

This clonotype was detected ten times or more. This rearrangement joins TRBV21-1 to TRBJ2-7; TRBD2, the D gene given by the table, was not confirmed from the DNA. TRBV21-1 is assigned pseudogene status. The CDR3 extends over 15 amino acids. This CDR3 reads CASPFSSGRSYEQYF. The DNA of the CDR3 is TGTGCCAGCCCCTTCTCTAGCGGGAGGTCGTACGAGCAGTACTTC.

This chain links TRBV28 with TRBJ1-2; D unclear. The CDR3 is 15 amino acids. Per the germline V gene, CDR1 is MDHEN and CDR2 is SYDVKM. The V end was cut by 1 base, the J end by 1 base, with 10 bases between. The CDR3 region is CASSLSPADNYGYTF. The CDR3, as DNA: TGTGCCAGCAGTTTATCACCAGCGGATAACTATGGCTACACCTTC.

The genes are TRBV12-3 or TRBV12-4 and TRBJ2-7, with TRBD1 as a possible D gene (6 bases). This CDR3 is 15 amino acids long. The V and J ends lost 8 bases and 3 bases respectively, with 20 bases between them. The CDR3 is CASGLVGQPIYEQYF. The CDR3, as DNA: TGTGCCAGCGGATTAGTAGGACAGCCGATCTACGAGCAGTACTTC.

This clonotype was observed a few times. The genes are TRBV7-9 and TRBJ1-5, with a weak D call TRBD1 (6 bases). This CDR3 is built from 14 residues. The V end lost 3 bases, the J end lost 4 bases, and 10 bases lay between the germline ends. Germline values: CDR1 SEHNR, CDR2 FQNEAQ (reference sequence). CDR3 loop: CASSLDSLNQPQHF. CDR3 coding DNA: TGTGCCAGCAGCTTGGACAGCCTGAATCAGCCCCAGCATTTT.

Many counts were recorded for this clonotype. This chain joins TRBV12-3 or TRBV12-4 and TRBJ2-2; 9 nucleotides align to TRBD2. The CDR3 sequence is 15 residues long. The V segment lost 4 bases and the J segment 3 bases; nucleotides outside the gene matches: 3. As DNA, the CDR3 is TGTGCCAGCAGTTCCTTAGCGGGAGACACCGGGGAGCTGTTTTTT. Translating gives CASSSLAGDTGELFF.

The chain uses TRBV7-9 and TRBJ2-2; 10 bases are a match to TRBD2. Germline V gene sequence: CDR1 SEHNR, CDR2 FQNEAQ (reference sequence). The V segment lost 5 bases and the J segment 0 bases; nucleotides outside the gene matches: 6. The CDR3 runs 17 residues. The CDR3 coding sequence is TGTGCCAGCAGCCTTAGCGGGGGGTCCCCGAACACCGGGGAGCTGTTTTTT. This codes for CASSLSGGSPNTGELFF.

In this sample, this clonotype turned up many times. The chain has TRBV15 and TRBJ2-3, with TRBD1 as a possible D gene (5 bases). The CDR3 contains 15 residues. Trimming took 1 base from V and 2 from J, leaving 10 bases between them. The germline CDR1 and CDR2 sequences are LNHNV and YYDKDF (reference sequence). CDR3 nucleotides: TGTGCCACCAGCAGAGTAGCAGGGTACACAGATACGCAGTATTTT. This sequence encodes CATSRVAGYTDTQYF. The variable domain in full, completed from reference TRBV15 and TRBJ2-3, reads DAMVIQNPRYQVTQFGKPVTLSCSQTLNHNVMYWYQQKSSQAPKLLFHYYDKDFNNEADTPDNFQSRRPNTSFCFLDIRSPGLGDTAMYLCATSRVAGYTDTQYFGPGTRLTVL.

There are a few counts of this clonotype. This chain uses TRBV7-9 with TRBJ2-7, with 12 bases aligning to TRBD2. Trimming removed 3 bases from V and 6 bases from J; junction bases left unmatched: 6. This CDR3 region has 15 residues. The germline V gene has CDR1 SEHNR and CDR2 FQNEAQ (reference sequence). The CDR3 DNA reads TGTGCCAGCAGCTTTGTTGGGACTAGCGGGTCCGAGCAGTACTTC. Encoded protein: CASSFVGTSGSEQYF.

The chain carries TRBV11-1 and TRBJ2-7; 7 bases fit TRBD2. This CDR3 is built from 17 residues. Per the germline V gene, CDR1 is SGHAT and CDR2 is FQDESV (reference sequence). Losses at the gene ends were 5 bases for V and 5 bases for J; bases not matched to a gene: 18. CDR3 sequence: CASSGGGEGFVVDEQYV. CDR3 DNA sequence: TGTGCCAGCAGCGGGGGGGGTGAAGGGTTCGTCGTCGACGAGCAGTACGTC.

This clonotype was counted ten times or more. This chain joins TRBV4-1 and TRBJ2-3, with D tentatively TRBD2 (6 bases). The CDR3 loop spans 15 amino acids. V lost 3 bases to trimming and J lost 0 bases, with 10 bases between them. In germline, CDR1 is MGHRA, CDR2 YSYEKL. CDR3 amino acids: CASSHRTTSTDTQYF. The DNA of the CDR3 is TGCGCCAGCAGCCACCGGACTACTAGCACAGATACGCAGTATTTT.

This chain links TRBV15 with TRBJ2-5; D is possibly TRBD1 or TRBD2 (6 bases each). With 3 bases removed from V and 2 bases from J, the gap between germline ends came to 16 bases. This CDR3 region has 16 residues. Germline V gives CDR1 LNHNV, CDR2 YYDKDF (reference sequence). The CDR3 loop reads CATSSVDRGPQETQYF. For the CDR3, the DNA is TGTGCCACCAGCAGTGTAGACCGGGGGCCTCAAGAGACCCAGTACTTC.

The sample holds a few counts of this clonotype. This rearrangement joins TRBV3-1 to TRBJ1-5; D is undetermined. CDR3 length equals 15 residues. V lost 0 bases, J lost 5 bases, and 11 bases lay in between. CDR1 LGHDT and CDR2 YNNKEL come from the germline V gene (reference sequence). The CDR3 bases are TGTGCCAGCAGCCAAGATCTCGCCACGGATCAGCCCCAGCATTTT. It yields the protein CASSQDLATDQPQHF.

The V and J genes are TRBV7-6 and TRBJ2-2, with D unclear. The ends were cut back, 1 base at V and 1 base at J, with 7 bases in the middle. The CDR3 is made up of 15 amino acids. From germline, CDR1 is SGHVS and CDR2 FNYEAQ. DNA of the CDR3: TGTGCCAGCAGCTTAGGTTCGGAGAACACCGGGGAGCTGTTTTTT. Its protein product is CASSLGSENTGELFF.

This chain joins TRBV10-2 and TRBJ2-7, with 7 bases aligning to TRBD2. The germline V gene has CDR1 WSHSY and CDR2 SAAADI. V dropped 5 bases and J dropped 6; count of bases not matched to a gene: 7. The CDR3 loop spans 13 amino acids. Here the CDR3 DNA reads TGCGCCAGCAGTAGGATCGGGAGGAGCGAGCAGTACTTC. Translated: CASSRIGRSEQYF.

A few counts support this clonotype. The chain couples TRBV5-6 to TRBJ2-5; 7 bases are a match to TRBD2. V lost 4 bases and J lost 1; bases outside the gene matches: 4. This CDR3 comprises 14 residues. Germline V gene lookup returns CDR1 SGHDT and CDR2 YYEEEE. The CDR3 here is CASSDGGVQETQYF. The CDR3 coding sequence is TGTGCCAGCAGCGATGGGGGGGTCCAAGAGACCCAGTACTTC.

This clonotype was counted at least ten times. This chain connects TRBV20-1 to TRBJ1-2, with TRBD1 matching over 10 bases. Germline V gene data show CDR1 as DFQATT and CDR2 as SNEGSKA (reference sequence). CDR3 size: 12 residues. The J segment lost 6 bases and the V segment lost 6 bases, leaving 4 bases of the junction unmatched. CDR3 sequence (DNA): TGCAGTGCCGAGACAGGGGGCGATGGCTACACCTTC. It codes for CSAETGGDGYTF.

This chain uses TRBV2 with TRBJ1-1; D remains ambiguous. Germline CDR1 and CDR2: SNHLY and FYNNEI. CDR3 size: 13 residues. V gave up 7 bases and J gave up 0 bases, with 9 bases separating them. DNA for the CDR3: TGTGCCAGCATCTACTTTATGAACACTGAAGCTTTCTTT. It specifies CASIYFMNTEAFF.

The chain couples TRBV28 to TRBJ1-5; the D is unclear. Trimming left V 3 bases short and J 6 bases short, with 12 bases between. In germline, CDR1 is MDHEN, CDR2 SYDVKM. There are 14 residues in the CDR3. For the CDR3, the DNA is TGTGCCAGCAGTTTTCGCTCTTTAACTCAGCCCCAGCATTTT. It translates to CASSFRSLTQPQHF.

This clonotype was seen more than once but under ten times. V gene TRBV28 combines with J gene TRBJ2-7; D remains ambiguous. The germline V gene has CDR1 MDHEN and CDR2 SYDVKM. The CDR3 runs to 15 residues. Trimming removed 0 bases from V and 1 base from J, with 10 bases in between. In DNA, the CDR3 is TGTGCCAGCAGTTTATGCGTTCAGGCGTCCTACGAGCAGTACGTC. Its translation: CASSLCVQASYEQYV.

This clonotype was counted many times. The J gene is TRBJ2-5, the V gene TRBV12-3 or TRBV12-4; D possibly uses TRBD1 or TRBD2 (6 bases each). Between the trimmed V and J ends, which lost 2 bases and 4 bases, there was a span of 17 bases. The CDR3 totals 16 residues. CDR3 protein: CASSLSWGAFLETQYF. The CDR3, as DNA: TGTGCCAGCAGTTTATCATGGGGGGCGTTTTTAGAGACCCAGTACTTC.

This clonotype was counted many times. A read error may account for a junction end that differs from germline. The DNA for the CDR3 is TGCAGTGCTAGAGAGTTGGGTAATGTGCAGTTCTTC. Amino acid sequence: CSARELGNVQFF. The chain combines TRBV20-1 with TRBJ2-1; D gene unclear. The CDR3 loop spans 12 amino acids. The germline CDR1 and CDR2 sequences are DFQATT and SNEGSKA (reference sequence).

This clonotype occurred many times. V is TRBV29-1 and J is TRBJ2-1; 8 positions agree with TRBD1. The CDR3 has 15 amino acids. The V segment lost 3 bases and the J segment 9 bases; nucleotides outside the gene matches: 13. Germline CDR1 and CDR2: SQVTM and ANQGSEA. CDR3 DNA: TGCAGCGTTGAGCTCGACAGGGGACCCCGGGGTGAGCAGTTCTTC. Protein sequence: CSVELDRGPRGEQFF.

Ten or more counts support this clonotype. The V and J genes are TRBV20-1 and TRBJ2-5; 15 bases are shared with TRBD2. Germline V gives CDR1 DFQATT, CDR2 SNEGSKA (reference sequence). The junction had 8 bases not matched to a gene; V was cut back by 4 bases and J by 5 bases. This CDR3 is 16 amino acids long. This CDR3 reads CSATRTSGGARETQYF. CDR3 bases: TGCAGTGCTACAAGGACTAGCGGGGGGGCTAGGGAGACCCAGTACTTC.

The J gene is TRBJ2-7, the V gene TRBV5-1, with TRBD2 matching 13 bases. The ends lost 4 bases at V and 5 bases at J; junction bases unmatched: 15. CDR3 length equals 18 residues. CDR1 is SGHRS, CDR2 YFSETQ, per germline. The CDR3 sequence is CASSPRTSGSFGLDEQYF. The DNA for the CDR3 is TGCGCCAGCAGCCCGAGGACTAGCGGGAGTTTCGGTTTGGACGAGCAGTACTTC.

The rearrangement links TRBV7-9 to TRBJ2-5; 7 positions agree with TRBD2. The CDR3 loop spans 14 amino acids. Germline trimming cut 1 base from V and 5 bases from J; bases unmatched to any gene: 4. The germline gives CDR1 SEHNR, CDR2 FQNEAQ (reference sequence). DNA of the CDR3: TGTGCCAGCAGCTTAGTTGTACTAGCGGAGACCCAGTACTTC. This sequence encodes CASSLVVLAETQYF.

This clonotype was seen ten or more times. The rearrangement joins TRBV7-8 to TRBJ2-2; no clear D gene. With 5 bases removed from V and 1 base from J, the gap between germline ends came to 20 bases. Germline assignment: CDR1 SGHVS and CDR2 FQNEAQ. This CDR3 comprises 18 residues. Here the CDR3 reads CASSLIPVVSRNTGELFF. The CDR3 DNA sequence: TGTGCCAGCAGCCTTATACCGGTCGTTTCTAGGAACACCGGGGAGCTGTTTTTT.

This clonotype was counted at least ten times. J is TRBJ2-1 and V is TRBV2; 7 bases are shared with TRBD2. Trimming removed 4 bases from V and 2 bases from J; junction bases left unmatched: 5. The CDR3 contains 15 residues. CDR1 is SNHLY and CDR2 is FYNNEI in the germline V gene. CDR3 bases: TGTGCCAGCAGTGTCATGGCGGGGGCCTACAATGAGCAGTTCTTC. Its protein product is CASSVMAGAYNEQFF. The full variable domain, with the rest looked up from reference TRBV2 and TRBJ2-1, is EPEVTQTPSHQVTQMGQEVILRCVPISNHLYFYWYRQILGQKVEFLVSFYNNEISEKSEIFDDQFSVERPDGSNFTLKIRSTKLEDSAMYFCASSVMAGAYNEQFFGPGTRLTVL.

This clonotype was counted at least ten times. This rearrangement joins TRBV7-9 to TRBJ1-1; D call uncertain. Germline V gives CDR1 SEHNR, CDR2 FQNEAQ (reference sequence). The CDR3 length is 15 residues. V shed 4 bases and J shed 1 base, with 13 bases lying between them. The CDR3 spells CASSSHPTENTEAFF. The CDR3 nucleotides read TGTGCCAGCAGCTCCCATCCGACGGAGAACACTGAAGCTTTCTTT. The full variable domain, its missing parts supplied by reference TRBV7-9 and TRBJ1-1, is DTGVSQNPRHKITKRGQNVTFRCDPISEHNRLYWYRQTLGQGPEFLTYFQNEAQLEKSRLLSDRFSAERPKGSFSTLEIQRTEQGDSAMYLCASSSHPTENTEAFFGQGTRLTVV.

V is TRBV7-8 and J is TRBJ2-1; tentatively, D is TRBD2 (7 bases). The germline V and J ends were trimmed by 0 bases and 3 bases, with 18 bases remaining between them. CDR1 and CDR2 (germline): SGHVS, FQNEAQ. The CDR3 runs 18 residues. This chain's CDR3 is CASSLAGTGRGFYNEQFF. The CDR3, as DNA: TGTGCCAGCAGCTTAGCGGGAACGGGGAGGGGGTTCTACAATGAGCAGTTCTTC. The whole variable domain, filled in from reference TRBV7-8 and TRBJ2-1, reads GAGVSQSPRYKVAKRGQDVALRCDPISGHVSLFWYQQALGQGPEFLTYFQNEAQLDKSGLPSDRFFAERPEGSVSTLKIQRTQQEDSAVYLCASSLAGTGRGFYNEQFFGPGTRLTVL.